This note documents a single T cell receptor (beta chain) sequence. Its cognate antigen is unknown. The data derive from a study of tumor and adjacent non-tumor tissue in lung cancer. On the study more broadly: Stage I to III disease affected 9 to 10 men and 4 or 5 women aged about 31 to 76. Samples averaged around 4 million productive TCRbeta reads each.

The library came from three nested PCR rounds adapted from ARM-PCR protocols. One entry per CDR3 protein, called by TCRdb with MiXCR from the multiplex PCR reads. The table shows tens of thousands of distinct CDR3 sequences, with over 60% occurring only once. CDR1 and CDR2 from the germline V gene are SQVTM and ANQGSEA. Deletions cut 5 bases from V and 17 bases from J, with 18 bases between. This CDR3 contains 11 residues. Study-level results: TCR diversity was significantly greater in tumor than normal lung tissue.

The template was RNA from unsorted bulk tissue. The normal lung tissue was taken more than 3 cm from the tumor edge. Donors were chemotherapy-naive, newly diagnosed lung cancer surgical patients in China, August–late 2014. Sequenced: distant non-tumor lung tissue. V is TRBV29-1 and J is TRBJ1-4; D gene ambiguous. This receptor was obtained from an older man with non-small cell lung cancer. CDR3 region: CSVWRAEKPFF. CDR3 DNA sequence: TGCAGCGTTTGGCGGGCTGAAAAACCATTTTTT.